This TCR beta chain was retrieved from a study of radiation and T cells in renal cell carcinoma. Study background: Nephrectomy followed 15 Gy stereotactic body radiation by 4 weeks. Study-level points and caveats: Pretreatment tumor biopsies were lacking, so baseline clonotypes are unknown.

Time point indicated: baseline pretreatment blood. Treatment: 15 Gy SBRT to primary tumor, nephrectomy 4 weeks later. The patient's renal cell carcinoma had clear cell pathology. As to this clone: The target antigen is unknown.

Trimming pared 5 bases from V and 4 bases from J, leaving 20 bases between. CDR1 SEHNR and CDR2 FQNEAQ come from the germline V gene (reference sequence). The CDR3 has 16 residues. Measured with immunoSEQ multiplex PCR; TCRdb has only the in-frame clones, and not every one. The table records some 100,000 clones, 65% to 85% of them present only once. The gene calls are TRBV7-9 and TRBJ1-2; D remains unclear. The sample in question was blood, obtained from a patient whose treatment included radiotherapy and nephrectomy. The origin of this receptor is a man aged 55 to 69 with renal cell carcinoma. CDR3 in DNA: TGTGCCAGCAGCCGACGGCGGGCAGTACTATTCTATGGCTACACCTTC. Amino acids: CASSRRRAVLFYGYTF.